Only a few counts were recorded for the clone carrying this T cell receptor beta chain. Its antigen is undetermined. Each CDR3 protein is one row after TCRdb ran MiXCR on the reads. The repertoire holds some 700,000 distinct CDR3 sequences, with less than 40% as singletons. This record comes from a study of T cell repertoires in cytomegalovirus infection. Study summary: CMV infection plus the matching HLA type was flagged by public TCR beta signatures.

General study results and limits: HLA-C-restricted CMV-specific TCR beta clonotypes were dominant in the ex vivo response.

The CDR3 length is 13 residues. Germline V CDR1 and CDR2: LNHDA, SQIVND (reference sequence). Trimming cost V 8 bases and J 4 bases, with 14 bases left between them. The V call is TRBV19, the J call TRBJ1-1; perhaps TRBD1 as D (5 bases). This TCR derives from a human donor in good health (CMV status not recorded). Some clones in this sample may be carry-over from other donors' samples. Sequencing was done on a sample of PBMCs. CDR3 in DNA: TGTGCCAGTGCGGAGACAGCCTTCACTGAAGCTTTCTTT. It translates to CASAETAFTEAFF.